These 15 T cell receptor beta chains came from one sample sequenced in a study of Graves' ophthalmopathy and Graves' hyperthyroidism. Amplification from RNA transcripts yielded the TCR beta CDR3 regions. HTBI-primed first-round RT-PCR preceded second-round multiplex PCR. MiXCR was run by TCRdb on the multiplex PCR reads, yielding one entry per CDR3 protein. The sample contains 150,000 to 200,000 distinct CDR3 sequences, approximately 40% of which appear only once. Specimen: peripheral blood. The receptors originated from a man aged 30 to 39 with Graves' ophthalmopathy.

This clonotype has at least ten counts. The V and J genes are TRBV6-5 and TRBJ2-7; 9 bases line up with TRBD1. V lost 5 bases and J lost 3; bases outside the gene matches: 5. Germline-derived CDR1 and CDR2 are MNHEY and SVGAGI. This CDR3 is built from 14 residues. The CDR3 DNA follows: TGTGCCAGCAGTAGGGACAGGGCGGACTACGAGCAGTACTTC. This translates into CASSRDRADYEQYF.

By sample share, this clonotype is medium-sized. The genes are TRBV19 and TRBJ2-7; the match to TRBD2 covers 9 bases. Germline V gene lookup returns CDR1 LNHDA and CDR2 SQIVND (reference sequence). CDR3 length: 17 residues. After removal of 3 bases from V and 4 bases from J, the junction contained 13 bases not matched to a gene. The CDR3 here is CASSIGPGGRVRYEQYF. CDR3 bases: TGTGCCAGTAGTATTGGTCCAGGCGGGAGGGTCCGTTACGAGCAGTACTTC.

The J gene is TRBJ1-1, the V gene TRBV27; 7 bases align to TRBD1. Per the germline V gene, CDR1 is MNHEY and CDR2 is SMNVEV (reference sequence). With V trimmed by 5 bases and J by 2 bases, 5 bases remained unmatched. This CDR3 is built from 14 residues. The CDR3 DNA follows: TGTGCCAGCAGTCGACAGGGATCTAACACTGAAGCTTTCTTT. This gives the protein CASSRQGSNTEAFF.

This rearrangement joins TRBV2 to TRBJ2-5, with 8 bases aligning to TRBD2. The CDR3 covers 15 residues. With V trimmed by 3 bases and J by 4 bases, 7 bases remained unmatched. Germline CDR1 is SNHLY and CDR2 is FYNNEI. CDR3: CASSDEAGDGETQYF. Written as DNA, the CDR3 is TGTGCCAGCAGTGATGAAGCGGGAGATGGAGAGACCCAGTACTTC.

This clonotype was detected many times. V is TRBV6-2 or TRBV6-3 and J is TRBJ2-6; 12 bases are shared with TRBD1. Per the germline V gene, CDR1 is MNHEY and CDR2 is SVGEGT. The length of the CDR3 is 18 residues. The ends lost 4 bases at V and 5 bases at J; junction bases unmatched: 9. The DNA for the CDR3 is TGTGCCAGCAGTTCTCTGGGACAGGGGGCGCCTTGGGCCAACGTCCTGACTTTC. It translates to CASSSLGQGAPWANVLTF.

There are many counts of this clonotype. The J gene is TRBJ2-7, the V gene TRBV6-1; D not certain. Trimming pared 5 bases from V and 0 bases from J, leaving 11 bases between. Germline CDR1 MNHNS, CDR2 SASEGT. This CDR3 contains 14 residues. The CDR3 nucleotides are TGTGCCAGCAGTAAATCCGCGGCCTCCTACGAGCAGTACTTC. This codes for CASSKSAASYEQYF.

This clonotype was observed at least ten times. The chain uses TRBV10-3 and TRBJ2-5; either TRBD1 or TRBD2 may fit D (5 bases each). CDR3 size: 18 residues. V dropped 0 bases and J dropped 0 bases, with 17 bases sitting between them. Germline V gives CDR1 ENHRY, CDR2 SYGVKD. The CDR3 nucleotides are TGTGCCATCAGTGAGTCCAGGCATCCCGGGGCGTACCAAGAGACCCAGTACTTC. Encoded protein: CAISESRHPGAYQETQYF.

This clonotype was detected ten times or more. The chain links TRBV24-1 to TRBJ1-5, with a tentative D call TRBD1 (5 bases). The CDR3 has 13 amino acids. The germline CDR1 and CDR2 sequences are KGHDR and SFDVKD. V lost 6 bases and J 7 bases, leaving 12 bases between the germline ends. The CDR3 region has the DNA TGTGCCACCAGTCCAGGGATGGGCCAGCCCCAGCATTTT. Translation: CATSPGMGQPQHF.

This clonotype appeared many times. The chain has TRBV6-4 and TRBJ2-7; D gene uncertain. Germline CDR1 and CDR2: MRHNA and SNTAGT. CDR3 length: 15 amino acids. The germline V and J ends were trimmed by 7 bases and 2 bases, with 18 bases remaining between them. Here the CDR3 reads CASIPIPNLTYEQYF. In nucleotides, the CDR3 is TGTGCCAGCATTCCTATCCCGAACCTAACCTACGAGCAGTACTTC.

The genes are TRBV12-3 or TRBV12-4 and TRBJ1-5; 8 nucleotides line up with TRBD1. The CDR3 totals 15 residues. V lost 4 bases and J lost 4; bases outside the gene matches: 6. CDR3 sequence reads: CASSYPRDRNQPQHF. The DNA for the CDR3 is TGTGCCAGCAGTTACCCCCGGGACAGGAATCAGCCCCAGCATTTT.

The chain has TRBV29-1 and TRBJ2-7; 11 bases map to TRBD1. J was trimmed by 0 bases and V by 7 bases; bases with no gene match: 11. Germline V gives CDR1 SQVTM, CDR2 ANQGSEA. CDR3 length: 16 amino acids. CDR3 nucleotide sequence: TGCAGCGCTAACACGCCCGGGACAGGGGGCTCCTACGAGCAGTACTTC. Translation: CSANTPGTGGSYEQYF.

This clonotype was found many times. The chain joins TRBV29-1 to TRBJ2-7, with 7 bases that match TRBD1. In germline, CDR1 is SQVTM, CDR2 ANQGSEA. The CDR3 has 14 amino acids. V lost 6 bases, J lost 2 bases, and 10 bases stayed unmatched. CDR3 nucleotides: TGCAGCGTGCGCTCCGGGACAGCTACCTACGAGCAGTACTTC. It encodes CSVRSGTATYEQYF.

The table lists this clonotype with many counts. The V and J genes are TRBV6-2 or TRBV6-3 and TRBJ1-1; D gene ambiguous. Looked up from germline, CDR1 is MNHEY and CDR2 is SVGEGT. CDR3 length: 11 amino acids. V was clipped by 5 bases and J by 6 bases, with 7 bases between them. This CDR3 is CASSPLSEAFF. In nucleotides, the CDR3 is TGTGCCAGCAGTCCCCTCTCTGAAGCTTTCTTT.

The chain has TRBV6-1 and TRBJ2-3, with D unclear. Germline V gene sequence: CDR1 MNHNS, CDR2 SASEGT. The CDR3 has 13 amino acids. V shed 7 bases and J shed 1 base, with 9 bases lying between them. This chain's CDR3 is CASTLDRTDTQYF. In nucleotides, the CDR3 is TGTGCCAGCACCCTTGACCGCACAGATACGCAGTATTTT.

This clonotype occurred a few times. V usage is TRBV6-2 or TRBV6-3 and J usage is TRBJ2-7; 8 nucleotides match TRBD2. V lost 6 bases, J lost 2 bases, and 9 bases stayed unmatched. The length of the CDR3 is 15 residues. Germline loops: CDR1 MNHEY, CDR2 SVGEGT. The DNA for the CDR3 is TGTGCCAGCAGACTAGCGGAATATTTAACCTACGAGCAGTACTTC. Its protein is CASRLAEYLTYEQYF.